The table lists the clone carrying this T cell receptor beta chain with many counts. As yet, its antigen is unknown. The germline V and J ends were trimmed by 3 bases and 8 bases, with 7 bases remaining between them. Germline V gene sequence: CDR1 SEHNR, CDR2 FQNEAQ (reference sequence). CDR3 size: 12 residues. The data stem from a study of beta chain features in type 1 diabetes. The study's findings and limits: People with Type 1 diabetes carried modestly yet significantly shorter TCRB CDR3s in all four CD4+ subsets. A pattern of fewer insertions and more deletions at VDJ junctions was seen in type 1 diabetes patients.

As every portion of the isolated RNA was reverse transcribed, the sequencing read expressed TCRB transcripts. The data were produced by immunoSEQ multiplex PCR, yet TCRdb's version contains in-frame clones alone and is incomplete. The data show roughly 350,000 clones, 9.6% seen once. The TCR was taken from a man aged 30-40 years with type 1 diabetes. Sequenced input: central memory CD4+ T cells from blood. This chain joins TRBV7-9 and TRBJ1-4; D is undetermined. DNA for the CDR3: TGTGCCAGCAGCTTGAAAGAAGAAAAACTGTTTTTT. It is translated as CASSLKEEKLFF.